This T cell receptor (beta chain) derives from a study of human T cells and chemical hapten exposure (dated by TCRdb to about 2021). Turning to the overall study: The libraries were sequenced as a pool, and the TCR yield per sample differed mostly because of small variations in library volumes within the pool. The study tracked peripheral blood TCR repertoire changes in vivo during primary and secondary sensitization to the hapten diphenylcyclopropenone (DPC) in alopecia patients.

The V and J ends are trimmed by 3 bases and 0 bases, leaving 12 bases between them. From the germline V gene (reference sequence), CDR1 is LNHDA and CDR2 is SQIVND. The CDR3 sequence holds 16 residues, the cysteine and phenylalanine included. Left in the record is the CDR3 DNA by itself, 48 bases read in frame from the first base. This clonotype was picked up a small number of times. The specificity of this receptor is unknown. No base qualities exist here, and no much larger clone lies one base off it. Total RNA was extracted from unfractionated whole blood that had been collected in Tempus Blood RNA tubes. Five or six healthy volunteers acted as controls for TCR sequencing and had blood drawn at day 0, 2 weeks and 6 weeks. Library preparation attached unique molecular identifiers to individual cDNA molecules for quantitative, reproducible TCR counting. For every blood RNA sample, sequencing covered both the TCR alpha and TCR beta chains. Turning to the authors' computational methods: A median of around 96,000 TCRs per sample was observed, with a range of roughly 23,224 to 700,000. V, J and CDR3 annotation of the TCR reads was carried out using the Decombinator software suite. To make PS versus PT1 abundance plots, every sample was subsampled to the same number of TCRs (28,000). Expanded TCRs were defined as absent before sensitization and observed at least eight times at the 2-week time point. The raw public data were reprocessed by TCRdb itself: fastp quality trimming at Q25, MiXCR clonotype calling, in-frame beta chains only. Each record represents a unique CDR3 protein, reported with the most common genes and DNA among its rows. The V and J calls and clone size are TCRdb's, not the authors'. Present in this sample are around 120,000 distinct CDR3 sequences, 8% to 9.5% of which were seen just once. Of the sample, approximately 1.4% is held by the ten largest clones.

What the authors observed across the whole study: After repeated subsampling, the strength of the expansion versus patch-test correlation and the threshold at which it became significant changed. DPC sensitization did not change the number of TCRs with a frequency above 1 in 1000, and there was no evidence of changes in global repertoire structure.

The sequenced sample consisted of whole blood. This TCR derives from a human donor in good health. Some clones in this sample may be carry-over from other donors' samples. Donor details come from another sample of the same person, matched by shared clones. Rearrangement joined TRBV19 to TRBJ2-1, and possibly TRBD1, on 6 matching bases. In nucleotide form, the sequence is TGTGCCAGTAGTATCTTAACAGGGACCTCCTACAATGAGCAGTTCTTC. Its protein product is CASSILTGTSYNEQFF.